This T cell receptor beta chain originates from a study of T cells in Graves' hyperthyroidism and ophthalmopathy. Amplified regions were TCR beta CDR3 sequences from RNA transcripts. The HTBI primer set drove a first-round RT-PCR of the TCR CDR3. TCRdb re-derived calls from the multiplex PCR reads in MiXCR, one entry per CDR3 protein. The sample includes about 400,000 distinct CDR3 sequences, roughly 14% seen only once; the top ten take around 14%. Germline V gene sequence: CDR1 DFQATT, CDR2 SNEGSKA (reference sequence). Unmatched junction bases numbered 13, after V lost 6 bases and J lost 7 bases. There are 15 residues in the CDR3. This clonotype turned up a few times. Its antigen remains unknown. Researchers barred patients who had uncontrolled infection, other autoimmune disease, pregnancy or lactation. On the basis of clinical symptoms, serum thyroxine and TRAb, thyroid ultrasound and orbital computed tomography, diagnoses were made.

Overall study results and limits: Blood also held most thyroid clonotypes expanded beyond 0.001.

The chain combines TRBV20-1 with TRBJ1-4; 8 nucleotides agree with TRBD1. Sequenced: blood. This clonotype was sampled from a young man with Graves' ophthalmopathy. The CDR3 DNA sequence: TGCAGTGCCCCCAAGGTGCCAGGGGGCTCTGAAAAACTGTTTTTT. It translates to CSAPKVPGGSEKLFF.